This T cell receptor (beta chain) was identified in a study of blood T cell repertoires in COVID-19. Study-level information: Material from acute and convalescent COVID-19 was sourced from the United States, Italy and Spain. Nucleic acid was either cDNA or gDNA, and it came from T cells, B-cell-depleted T cells, or PBMCs.

V trimming: 3 bases; J trimming: 4 bases; junction bases outside the gene matches: 12. The germline CDR1 and CDR2 sequences are MNHNS and SASEGT. The CDR3 runs to 18 residues. Per the study methods: Amplifying reference gene primers gave estimates of nucleated cell counts. Sequencing was performed with immunoSEQ multiplex PCR; in TCRdb, only in-frame clones are kept and a portion is missing. V and J calls and clone size are as listed in that table; D and trimming were resolved from the DNA. The sample holds about 75,000 clones; 79% are singletons and the top ten take approximately 5%. This clone has just a few counts.

The sample consisted of peripheral blood. The rearrangement links TRBV6-1 to TRBJ2-2, with 9 nucleotides matching TRBD2. This sequence was found in a woman older than 75 with active or convalescent COVID-19. CDR3 sequence: CASSDLPGLALRTGELFF. CDR3 in DNA: TGTGCCAGCAGTGATCTCCCGGGACTAGCCTTACGCACCGGGGAGCTGTTTTTT.